Each of the 27 T cell receptor beta chains below was sequenced from the same sample in a study of response to subunit inactivated influenza vaccine. A single record per CDR3 protein comes from TCRdb applying MiXCR to the RT-PCR reads. The sample yields hundreds of thousands of distinct CDR3 sequences, approximately 12% seen once. Source: PBMCs from blood, taken on the day of vaccination. The receptors shown here come from a man aged 45-65 years who received an inactivated influenza vaccine.

This clonotype was seen many times. This chain links TRBV29-1 with TRBJ1-5; D is unclear. CDR3 length: 15 residues. Between the trimmed V and J ends, which lost 3 bases and 3 bases, there was a span of 15 bases. Germline-derived CDR1 and CDR2 are SQVTM and ANQGSEA. The CDR3 loop reads CSVEADDSLNQPQHF. The CDR3 DNA follows: TGCAGCGTTGAGGCCGACGATTCTCTCAATCAGCCCCAGCATTTT.

CDR3 in amino acids: CSARALPGSGRAHAKNIQYF. CDR3 bases: TGCAGTGCTAGAGCCCTCCCCGGTAGCGGGAGGGCCCATGCCAAAAACATTCAGTACTTC. The V and J genes are TRBV20-1 and TRBJ2-4; 11 bases are a match to TRBD2. The CDR3 totals 20 residues. Germline-derived CDR1 and CDR2 are DFQATT and SNEGSKA (reference sequence). The ends lost 1 base at V and 1 base at J; junction bases unmatched: 15.

DNA for the CDR3: TGTGCCAGCAGCTCGGACATCTTCCTAGAATGGGACGAGCAGTACTTC. It specifies CASSSDIFLEWDEQYF. The chain links TRBV11-2 to TRBJ2-7, with D possibly TRBD1 on 5 matching bases. Germline CDR1 SGHAT, CDR2 FQNNGV. Trimming stripped 4 bases from V and 5 bases from J, with 21 bases between. The CDR3 covers 16 residues.

V and J are TRBV18 and TRBJ2-1, with D tentatively TRBD1 or TRBD2 (5 bases each). V gave up 3 bases and J gave up 3 bases, with 15 bases separating them. The CDR3 extends over 16 amino acids. The germline V gene encodes CDR1 KGHSH and CDR2 LQKENI. The CDR3 reads CASSPPMRGIYNEQFF. The CDR3 nucleotides read TGTGCCAGCTCACCCCCTATGAGGGGAATCTACAATGAGCAGTTCTTC.

In its sample, this clonotype was seen many times. The chain combines TRBV3-1 with TRBJ2-1; possibly TRBD1 or TRBD2 for D (7 bases each). The length of the CDR3 is 14 residues. V gave up 10 bases and J gave up 5 bases, with 18 bases separating them. The V gene's germline CDR1 is LGHDT and CDR2 YNNKEL (reference sequence). Here the CDR3 DNA reads TGTGCCACCGGGGAGGGACAGCCAAACAATGAGCAGTTCTTC. Translated: CATGEGQPNNEQFF.

The chain joins TRBV4-1 to TRBJ1-6, with D possibly matching TRBD1 (6 bases). V was pared by 4 bases and J by 11 bases, with 12 bases between. This CDR3 comprises 13 residues. The V gene's germline CDR1 is MGHRA and CDR2 YSYEKL. The CDR3 loop is CASSPDRFAPLHF. CDR3 coding DNA: TGCGCCAGCAGCCCAGACAGGTTTGCACCCCTCCACTTT.

The CDR3 loop is CASSQEGAGASNTGELFF. Written as DNA, the CDR3 is TGTGCCAGCAGCCAAGAAGGAGCGGGGGCCTCGAACACCGGGGAGCTGTTTTTT. V and J are TRBV4-2 and TRBJ2-2, with 8 bases matching TRBD2. Germline values: CDR1 LGHNA, CDR2 YNFKEQ. The CDR3 has 18 amino acids. The J segment lost 0 bases and the V segment lost 0 bases, leaving 6 bases of the junction unmatched.

This clonotype has more than one count but fewer than ten. The V and J genes are TRBV28 and TRBJ2-2; perhaps TRBD2 as D (5 bases). The CDR3 is 14 amino acids. Trimming took 2 bases from V and 5 from J, leaving 9 bases between them. Per the germline V gene, CDR1 is MDHEN and CDR2 is SYDVKM. CDR3 residues: CASSLGLTTGELFF. The CDR3 nucleotides read TGTGCCAGCAGTTTAGGACTGACTACCGGGGAGCTGTTTTTT.

J is TRBJ1-1 and V is TRBV7-8; the D is unclear. This CDR3 contains 13 residues. Germline values: CDR1 SGHVS, CDR2 FQNEAQ. The germline V and J ends were trimmed by 1 base and 6 bases, with 9 bases remaining between them. CDR3 DNA sequence: TGTGCCAGCAGCTTAGATCAGGCGGCTGAAGCTTTCTTT. This encodes CASSLDQAAEAFF.

This clonotype occurred many times. The chain carries TRBV11-2 and TRBJ2-7; 11 bases line up with TRBD2. Germline CDR1 is SGHAT and CDR2 is FQNNGV. The CDR3 has 17 amino acids. With V trimmed by 3 bases and J by 6 bases, 13 bases remained unmatched. This CDR3 reads CASSLGLAAIPSGEQYF. DNA for the CDR3: TGTGCCAGCAGCTTGGGACTAGCGGCGATCCCGTCGGGCGAGCAGTACTTC.

The gene calls are TRBV25-1 and TRBJ2-7, with 10 bases identical to TRBD1. Germline lookup yields CDR1 MGHDK and CDR2 SYGVNS. V shed 7 bases and J 3 bases; nucleotides not matched to a gene: 9. The CDR3 sequence is 15 residues long. DNA for the CDR3: TGTGCCAGCAAGGGGACAGGGGATCTGTTCTACGAGCAGTACTTC. Residues: CASKGTGDLFYEQYF.

This clonotype occurred a few times. The genes are TRBV20-1 and TRBJ1-5; 8 bases line up with TRBD1. CDR1 and CDR2 from the germline V gene are DFQATT and SNEGSKA (reference sequence). The trim removed 6 bases at V and 5 bases at J, leaving 3 bases unmatched. The CDR3 consists of 12 residues. The CDR3: CSAWTGHQPQHF. The CDR3 nucleotides are TGCAGTGCGTGGACAGGGCATCAGCCCCAGCATTTT.

The rearrangement joins TRBV20-1 to TRBJ2-1; 11 bases fit TRBD1. V gave up 0 bases and J gave up 5 bases; unmatched junction bases: 3. This CDR3 is 15 amino acids long. CDR1 is DFQATT and CDR2 is SNEGSKA in the germline V gene (reference sequence). CDR3 residues: CSARDRTGGHNEQFF. In nucleotides, the CDR3 is TGCAGTGCTAGAGATAGGACAGGGGGCCACAATGAGCAGTTCTTC.

This clonotype was recorded a few times. The chain has TRBV5-1 and TRBJ2-5; D is perhaps TRBD2 (6 bases). Germline loops: CDR1 SGHRS, CDR2 YFSETQ. The ends were cut back, 1 base at V and 2 bases at J, with 15 bases in the middle. The CDR3 is 16 residues long. CDR3 in amino acids: CASSLNLAGRQETQYF. CDR3 coding DNA: TGCGCCAGCAGCTTGAATTTGGCGGGAAGACAAGAGACCCAGTACTTC.

This clonotype was seen repeatedly, ten times or more. V gene TRBV27 combines with J gene TRBJ2-7; TRBD2 agrees at 12 bases. There are 15 residues in the CDR3. After removal of 0 bases from V and 3 bases from J, the junction contained 0 bases not matched to a gene. From germline, CDR1 is MNHEY and CDR2 SMNVEV (reference sequence). As DNA, the CDR3 is TGTGCCAGCAGTTTATCGACTAGCGGGAGCTACGAGCAGTACTTC. Translating gives CASSLSTSGSYEQYF.

This clonotype appeared a few times. The V and J genes are TRBV4-1 and TRBJ2-6; possible D gene TRBD1, 5 bases. The V and J ends lost 0 bases and 4 bases respectively, with 16 bases between them. The germline gives CDR1 MGHRA, CDR2 YSYEKL. This CDR3 has 18 amino acids. CDR3 amino acids: CASSQDPTGAAGANVLTF. In nucleotides, the CDR3 is TGCGCCAGCAGCCAAGATCCTACTGGGGCAGCGGGGGCCAACGTCCTGACTTTC.

The CDR3 DNA reads as TGTGCCAGTAGTACCCGGGCTCGTGGCGATGAGCAGTTCTTC. Translating it yields CASSTRARGDEQFF. This chain joins TRBV19 and TRBJ2-1; unclear D gene. Germline V CDR1 and CDR2: LNHDA, SQIVND (reference sequence). The CDR3 has 14 amino acids. Trimming removed 4 bases at V and 8 bases at J, with 15 bases between.

Turning to this clonotype: A single base separates this from a much larger clone, so it may be a read error. CDR3 sequence: CASSFDQETQYF. CDR3 nucleotide sequence: TGTGCCAGCAGTTTCGACCAAGAGACCCAGTACTTC. V is TRBV12-3 or TRBV12-4 and J is TRBJ2-5, with D hard to call. Trimming left V 3 bases short and J 0 bases short, with 2 bases between. The CDR3 loop spans 12 amino acids.

The rearrangement uses TRBV5-1 and TRBJ1-2; D unresolved. The CDR3 sequence is 15 residues long. CDR1 and CDR2 (germline): SGHRS, YFSETQ. V lost 4 bases to trimming and J lost 5 bases, with 18 bases between them. The CDR3 region has the DNA TGCGCCAGCAGCCCAGCCCAGGTCAGCCCGTATGGCTACACCTTC. It translates to CASSPAQVSPYGYTF.

The J gene is TRBJ2-3, the V gene TRBV20-1, with D maybe TRBD1 (6 bases). V gave up 6 bases and J gave up 4 bases, with 20 bases separating them. The CDR3 runs 15 residues. CDR1 and CDR2 (germline): DFQATT, SNEGSKA (reference sequence). CDR3: CSAPKGEKNADTQYF. The CDR3 coding sequence is TGCAGTGCCCCCAAGGGGGAGAAGAATGCAGATACGCAGTATTTT.

This clonotype was counted only a few times. The genes are TRBV4-2 and TRBJ2-1; 15 nucleotides align to TRBD2. V gave up 3 bases and J gave up 12 bases; unmatched junction bases: 12. The V gene's germline CDR1 is LGHNA and CDR2 YNFKEQ. The CDR3 spans 17 residues. CDR3 in amino acids: CASSQETGTSGGLRQFF. CDR3 nucleotide sequence: TGTGCCAGCAGCCAGGAAACCGGGACTAGCGGGGGGTTGAGGCAGTTCTTC.

This sequence joins TRBV6-2 or TRBV6-3 and TRBJ2-7; D gene uncertain. Trimming stripped 6 bases from V and 6 bases from J, with 12 bases between. The germline V gene has CDR1 MNHEY and CDR2 SVGEGT. CDR3 length equals 12 residues. CDR3 region: CASRTIYGEQYF. In DNA form, the CDR3 reads TGTGCCAGCAGGACAATATACGGCGAGCAGTACTTC.

This clonotype has more than one count but fewer than ten. The V call is TRBV7-9, the J call TRBJ2-1; the D is unclear. V shed 8 bases and J shed 5 bases, with 7 bases lying between them. CDR3 length: 11 amino acids. Germline lookup yields CDR1 SEHNR and CDR2 FQNEAQ (reference sequence). DNA of the CDR3: TGTGCCAGCCGAAAAGACAATGAGCAGTTCTTC. This gives the protein CASRKDNEQFF.

V gene TRBV7-2 combines with J gene TRBJ1-1; D possibly corresponds to TRBD1 (6 bases). The ends were cut back, 1 base at V and 8 bases at J, with 14 bases in the middle. Germline V gene data show CDR1 as SGHTA and CDR2 as FQGNSA. CDR3 length equals 14 residues. The CDR3 protein is CASSLVLRTGEAFF. CDR3 DNA: TGTGCCAGCAGCTTAGTGTTAAGAACAGGGGAAGCTTTCTTT. Supplemented by reference TRBV7-2 and TRBJ1-1, the full variable domain reads GAGVSQSPSNKVTEKGKDVELRCDPISGHTALYWYRQSLGQGLEFLIYFQGNSAPDKSGLPSDRFSAERTGGSVSTLTIQRTQQEDSAVYLCASSLVLRTGEAFFGQGTRLTVV.

In its sample, this clonotype was seen a few times. The V call is TRBV24-1, the J call TRBJ2-2, with D possibly matching TRBD1 (5 bases). The CDR3 is 14 residues long. CDR1 KGHDR and CDR2 SFDVKD come from the germline V gene. V was clipped by 3 bases and J by 6 bases, with 10 bases between them. Written as DNA, the CDR3 is TGTGCCACCAGTGATATACAGGTTTCCGGGGAGCTGTTTTTT. Its protein is CATSDIQVSGELFF.

The rearrangement joins TRBV4-2 to TRBJ2-7, with D perhaps TRBD1 or TRBD2 (5 bases each). CDR1 is LGHNA, CDR2 YNFKEQ, per germline. The germline V and J ends were trimmed by 8 bases and 5 bases, with 10 bases remaining between them. The CDR3 has 11 amino acids. Here the CDR3 DNA reads TGTGCCAGCGGAGTGGGGGACGAGCAGTACTTC. Translating it yields CASGVGDEQYF.

This clonotype occurred a few times. This chain connects TRBV28 to TRBJ2-4, with a possible D match to TRBD2 (6 bases). The CDR3 is made up of 14 amino acids. Trimming stripped 3 bases from V and 6 bases from J, with 12 bases between. Germline V gives CDR1 MDHEN, CDR2 SYDVKM. The chain's CDR3 is CASSLRGSLNIQYF. CDR3 nucleotide sequence: TGTGCCAGCAGTTTGCGGGGTTCGCTAAACATTCAGTACTTC.